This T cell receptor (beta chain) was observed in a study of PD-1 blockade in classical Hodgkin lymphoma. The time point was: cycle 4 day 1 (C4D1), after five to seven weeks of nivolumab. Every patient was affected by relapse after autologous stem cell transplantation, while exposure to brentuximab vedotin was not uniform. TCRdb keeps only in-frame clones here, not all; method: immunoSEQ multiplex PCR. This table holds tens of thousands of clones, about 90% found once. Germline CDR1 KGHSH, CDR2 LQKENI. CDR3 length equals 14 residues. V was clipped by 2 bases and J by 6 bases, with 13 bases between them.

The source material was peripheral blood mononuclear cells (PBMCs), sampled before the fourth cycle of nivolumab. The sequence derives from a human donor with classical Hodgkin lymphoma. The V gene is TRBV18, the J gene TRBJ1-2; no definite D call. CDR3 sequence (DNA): TGTGCCAGCTCACCAGACGGATCTGCGGATGGCTACACCTTC. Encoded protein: CASSPDGSADGYTF. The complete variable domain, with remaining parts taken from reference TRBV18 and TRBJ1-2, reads NAGVMQNPRHLVRRRGQEARLRCSPMKGHSHVYWYRQLPEEGLKFMVYLQKENIIDESGMPKERFSAEFPKEGPSILRIQQVVRGDSAAYFCASSPDGSADGYTFGSGTRLTVV.